Included here is one T cell receptor (beta chain) sequence, with context. Antigen specificity is unknown. When the RNA was reverse transcribed, random hexamers were used with an input of roughly 0.5 to 1 ug. The authors amplified TCR beta CDR3 across 54 Vbeta and 13 Jbeta using immunoSEQ multiplex PCR. From the immunoSEQ multiplex PCR reads, TCRdb called clonotypes with MiXCR, one entry per CDR3 protein. The sample carries 200,000 or so distinct CDR3 sequences, over 90% recorded once. CDR3 length: 12 amino acids. Looked up from germline, CDR1 is DFQATT and CDR2 is SNEGSKA (reference sequence). V was pared by 0 bases and J by 5 bases, with 5 bases between. The T cells that were sequenced for TCR beta were CD8+ and CD4+ cells from blood. These data come from a study of CD8 T cells in Susac syndrome. Study results and limitations: Among active patients and in TEMRA cells, CD8+ clonal expansion in Susac reached its peak.

This receptor was taken from a human donor with Susac syndrome. The chain uses TRBV20-1 and TRBJ2-1; D unclear. Material for sequencing was CD8+ T cells from PBMCs. The CDR3 bases are TGCAGTGCTAGAGAGTTAAACAATGAGCAGTTCTTC. It is translated as CSARELNNEQFF.